Following are 32 T cell receptor beta chains from one sample sequenced in a study of blood T cell repertoires in COVID-19 (dated by TCRdb to the early 2020s). The library was prepared using the immunoSEQ multiplex PCR assay. TCRdb took over this immuneACCESS table, retaining in-frame rearrangements with V and J assigned. Such tables are incomplete; in checked studies, under half of the missing clones stem from an unresolved V gene, and the remainder is unexplained. In this sample the table shows roughly 86,000 clones, approximately 83% of which occur a single time. The ten largest clones take up 6.3% of the sample. Sequenced sample: peripheral blood. These receptors originate from a man in his fifties or sixties with acute or convalescent COVID-19.

V usage is TRBV18 and J usage is TRBJ2-2, with D tentatively TRBD2 (6 bases). In germline, CDR1 is KGHSH, CDR2 LQKENI. The CDR3 consists of 14 residues. The germline V and J ends were trimmed by 3 bases and 4 bases, with 9 bases remaining between them. The CDR3 sequence is CASSPQGGTGELFF. In DNA, the CDR3 is TGTGCCAGCTCACCCCAGGGAGGCACCGGGGAGCTGTTTTTT.

V and J are TRBV18 and TRBJ2-7; 7 nucleotides align to TRBD1. The CDR3 sequence is 16 residues long. Trimming took 2 bases from V and 3 from J; bases not matched to a gene: 10. Germline V lookup: CDR1 KGHSH, CDR2 LQKENI. The CDR3 reads CASSPETGTQLYEQYF. For the CDR3, the DNA is TGTGCCAGCTCACCAGAGACAGGGACCCAACTCTACGAGCAGTACTTC.

This chain joins TRBV19 and TRBJ2-7, with TRBD1 matching over 10 bases. This CDR3 has 14 amino acids. From germline, CDR1 is LNHDA and CDR2 SQIVND (reference sequence). V dropped 8 bases and J dropped 6; count of bases not matched to a gene: 10. The CDR3 loop reads CASRAGTGVSEQYF. CDR3 DNA: TGTGCCAGTCGAGCGGGGACAGGGGTAAGCGAGCAGTACTTC.

The rearrangement joins TRBV19 to TRBJ1-4; no definite D call. CDR1 and CDR2 from the germline V gene are LNHDA and SQIVND (reference sequence). The CDR3 consists of 15 residues. Trimming stripped 9 bases from V and 7 bases from J, with 21 bases between. Written as DNA, the CDR3 is TGTGCCAGAGAGACAAACGGGGATCTACCTGAAAAACTGTTTTTT. Translation gives CARETNGDLPEKLFF.

The V gene is TRBV9, the J gene TRBJ1-2, with TRBD1 matching 10 bases. After removal of 3 bases from V and 6 bases from J, the junction contained 17 bases not matched to a gene. This CDR3 has 18 residues. CDR1 is SGDLS and CDR2 is YYNGEE in the germline V gene. This CDR3 reads CASSEPSTGGGFSDGYTF. The CDR3 DNA sequence: TGTGCCAGCAGCGAGCCCTCGACAGGGGGCGGCTTTTCCGATGGCTACACCTTC.

The rearrangement uses TRBV19 and TRBJ1-5, with TRBD1 matching over 11 bases. V lost 5 bases and J lost 5; bases outside the gene matches: 14. Per germline, CDR1 LNHDA and CDR2 SQIVND (reference sequence). The CDR3 is 18 amino acids. The CDR3 loop is CASSESIGGTGGDQPQHF. The CDR3 nucleotides are TGTGCCAGTAGTGAATCTATCGGGGGGACAGGGGGTGATCAGCCCCAGCATTTT.

The CDR3 DNA reads as TGTGCCAGCTCACCGGACCTTTGGAGGGAGGTAAAGGCAGGCTATGGCTACACCTTC. Protein sequence: CASSPDLWREVKAGYGYTF. This chain joins TRBV18 and TRBJ1-2; D gene uncertain. The V gene's germline CDR1 is KGHSH and CDR2 LQKENI. Trimming took 3 bases from V and 4 from J, leaving 27 bases between them. This CDR3 is 19 amino acids long.

V is TRBV5-6 and J is TRBJ1-1; a possible D gene is TRBD1 (5 bases). CDR3 size: 14 residues. Per germline, CDR1 SGHDT and CDR2 YYEEEE. Trimming left V 4 bases short and J 1 base short, with 11 bases between. Here the CDR3 reads CASSRQNPNTEAFF. CDR3 coding DNA: TGTGCCAGCAGCAGACAGAATCCGAACACTGAAGCTTTCTTT.

The DNA of the CDR3 is TGTGCCAGCAGCCAACGGAGTAGCTCCTATAATTCACCCCTCCACTTT. Its translation: CASSQRSSSYNSPLHF. The chain employs TRBV14 and TRBJ1-6, with D uncertain. V was pared by 2 bases and J by 0 bases, with 8 bases between. Germline loops: CDR1 SGHDN, CDR2 FVKESK. The CDR3 consists of 16 residues.

This clone has just one count. This rearrangement joins TRBV24-1 to TRBJ1-2, with D possibly matching TRBD1 (6 bases). Germline V gives CDR1 KGHDR, CDR2 SFDVKD. This CDR3 has 14 residues. V lost 5 bases and J lost 0, with 9 bases in between. CDR3: CATSGGGSNYGYTF. The CDR3 nucleotides read TGTGCCACCAGTGGAGGGGGATCTAACTATGGCTACACCTTC.

The V call is TRBV30, the J call TRBJ2-1; 11 bases are shared with TRBD2. The germline V gene has CDR1 GTSNPN and CDR2 SVGIG (reference sequence). Trimming took 4 bases from V and 7 from J; bases not matched to a gene: 9. CDR3 length equals 15 residues. Here the CDR3 DNA reads TGTGCCTGGACTCTAGCGGGGGGCCTAGGGAATGAGCAGTTCTTC. Translating it yields CAWTLAGGLGNEQFF.

J is TRBJ1-3 and V is TRBV4-3; D not certain. With 0 bases removed from V and 0 bases from J, the gap between germline ends came to 15 bases. From germline, CDR1 is LGHNA and CDR2 YSLEER. The CDR3 sequence is 18 residues long. Written as DNA, the CDR3 is TGCGCCAGCAGCCAAGATCTCTACGCCGTCTTCTCTGGAAACACCATATATTTT. Residues: CASSQDLYAVFSGNTIYF.

This chain uses TRBV9 with TRBJ1-1; 7 bases map to TRBD1. There are 15 residues in the CDR3. Unmatched junction bases numbered 10, after V lost 6 bases and J lost 2 bases. Looked up from germline, CDR1 is SGDLS and CDR2 is YYNGEE. CDR3 in amino acids: CASTRTGAANTEAFF. The CDR3 DNA is TGTGCCAGCACCAGGACAGGAGCGGCCAACACTGAAGCTTTCTTT.

The V call is TRBV2, the J call TRBJ2-5; 14 nucleotides agree with TRBD2. Trimming cost V 6 bases and J 4 bases; bases outside gene matches: 7. Germline V gives CDR1 SNHLY, CDR2 FYNNEI. The CDR3 extends over 16 amino acids. The CDR3 sequence is CASRPTSGGGLETQYF. DNA of the CDR3: TGTGCCAGCAGGCCGACTAGCGGGGGGGGATTAGAGACCCAGTACTTC. The full variable domain, its missing parts supplied by reference TRBV2 and TRBJ2-5, is EPEVTQTPSHQVTQMGQEVILRCVPISNHLYFYWYRQILGQKVEFLVSFYNNEISEKSEIFDDQFSVERPDGSNFTLKIRSTKLEDSAMYFCASRPTSGGGLETQYFGPGTRLLVL.

The CDR3 nucleotides are TGTGCCTGGAGTAAACAAGTTAATGAAAAACTGTTTTTT. Its protein is CAWSKQVNEKLFF. The chain joins TRBV30 to TRBJ1-4; D not certain. Germline assignment: CDR1 GTSNPN and CDR2 SVGIG (reference sequence). The length of the CDR3 is 13 residues. The V gene lost 2 bases and the J gene lost 4 bases, with 8 bases spanning the gap.

J is TRBJ2-2 and V is TRBV6-5; no reliable D call. In germline, CDR1 is MNHEY, CDR2 SVGAGI. Trimming pared 6 bases from V and 5 bases from J, leaving 10 bases between. The CDR3 has 13 amino acids. CDR3 DNA: TGTGCCAGCAGCGAGCTAAGAACCGGGGAGCTGTTTTTT. This encodes CASSELRTGELFF.

The rearrangement links TRBV6-5 to TRBJ1-2, with 12 bases identical to TRBD1. Trimming took 6 bases from V and 6 from J; bases not matched to a gene: 2. This CDR3 has 13 residues. The V gene's germline CDR1 is MNHEY and CDR2 SVGAGI. The DNA of the CDR3 is TGTGCCAGCAGAGGGACAGGGGGCGATGGCTACACCTTC. Translation: CASRGTGGDGYTF.

This rearrangement joins TRBV19 to TRBJ2-7, with D possibly matching TRBD2 (6 bases). This CDR3 contains 16 residues. Germline V gene lookup returns CDR1 LNHDA and CDR2 SQIVND (reference sequence). V was pared by 4 bases and J by 0 bases, with 16 bases between. This CDR3 is CASSSFRDSSSYEQYF. The CDR3 nucleotides are TGTGCCAGTAGTAGTTTCCGGGACTCGAGCTCCTACGAGCAGTACTTC. Combining the CDR3 with reference TRBV19 and TRBJ2-7 gives the whole variable domain DGGITQSPKYLFRKEGQNVTLSCEQNLNHDAMYWYRQDPGQGLRLIYYSQIVNDFQKGDIAEGYSVSREKKESFPLTVTSAQKNPTAFYLCASSSFRDSSSYEQYFGPGTRLTVT.

The chain combines TRBV5-4 with TRBJ2-7; D gene unclear. The CDR3 covers 15 residues. Trimming took 0 bases from V and 0 from J, leaving 10 bases between them. Germline loops: CDR1 SGHNT, CDR2 YYREEE (reference sequence). CDR3 bases: TGTGCCAGCAGCTTGGCTGACTCAAGCTCCTACGAGCAGTACTTC. Protein product: CASSLADSSSYEQYF. Supplemented by reference TRBV5-4 and TRBJ2-7, the full variable domain reads ETGVTQSPTHLIKTRGQQVTLRCSSQSGHNTVSWYQQALGQGPQFIFQYYREEENGRGNFPPRFSGLQFPNYSSELNVNALELDDSALYLCASSLADSSSYEQYFGPGTRLTVT.

The chain links TRBV7-3 to TRBJ2-2, with D possibly matching TRBD1 (6 bases). The germline V gene has CDR1 SGHTA and CDR2 FQGTGA. This CDR3 spans 14 amino acids. V shed 6 bases and J shed 4 bases, with 12 bases lying between them. CDR3 protein: CASRPQGSTGELFF. In DNA, the CDR3 is TGTGCCAGCAGACCACAGGGTAGCACCGGGGAGCTGTTTTTT.

This chain uses TRBV5-1 with TRBJ1-3; D might be TRBD1 (5 bases). This CDR3 has 16 residues. The V gene lost 4 bases and the J gene lost 1 base, with 15 bases spanning the gap. CDR1 is SGHRS and CDR2 is YFSETQ in the germline V gene. DNA for the CDR3: TGCGCCAGCAGCCCCCAGGCGGGGGGATCTGGAAACACCATATATTTT. It codes for CASSPQAGGSGNTIYF. Supplemented by reference TRBV5-1 and TRBJ1-3, the full variable domain reads KAGVTQTPRYLIKTRGQQVTLSCSPISGHRSVSWYQQTPGQGLQFLFEYFSETQRNKGNFPGRFSGRQFSNSRSEMNVSTLELGDSALYLCASSPQAGGSGNTIYFGEGSWLTVV.

The rearrangement uses TRBV30 and TRBJ2-7, with 9 bases identical to TRBD1. Germline V gene sequence: CDR1 GTSNPN, CDR2 SVGIG (reference sequence). The CDR3 covers 13 residues. The CDR3 coding sequence is TGTGCTGCACAGGGGGCCCTTTCCTACGAGCAGTACTTC. It translates to CAAQGALSYEQYF. The entire variable domain, with the rest obtained from reference TRBV30 and TRBJ2-7, is as follows: SQTIHQWPATLVQPVGSPLSLECTVEGTSNPNLYWYRQAAGRGLQLLFYSVGIGQISSEVPQNLSASRPQDRQFILSSKKLLLSDSGFYLCAAQGALSYEQYFGPGTRLTVT.

The chain is built from TRBV27 and TRBJ1-4; tentatively, D is TRBD1 (5 bases). Trimming cost V 3 bases and J 4 bases, with 9 bases left between them. The CDR3 length is 14 residues. Germline V gene lookup returns CDR1 MNHEY and CDR2 SMNVEV (reference sequence). CDR3 in DNA: TGTGCCAGCAGTTTGGCGGGGGGTAATGAAAAACTGTTTTTT. It translates to CASSLAGGNEKLFF.

This clone was detected only a few times. The chain joins TRBV7-9 to TRBJ2-1, with a weak D call TRBD2 (7 bases). Trimming shortened V by 4 bases and J by 5 bases, and 12 bases separated the two germline ends. Per germline, CDR1 SEHNR and CDR2 FQNEAQ (reference sequence). CDR3 length: 14 amino acids. The CDR3 DNA follows: TGTGCCAGCAGCTCCCTGCGGGGGCACAATGAGCAGTTCTTC. Its protein product is CASSSLRGHNEQFF.

V gene TRBV4-1 combines with J gene TRBJ1-1, with TRBD1 matching 8 bases. The length of the CDR3 is 16 residues. With 1 base clipped from V and 4 bases from J, the junction kept 8 bases outside the gene matches. CDR1 MGHRA and CDR2 YSYEKL come from the germline V gene. This chain's CDR3 is CASSQGWTGYGTEAFF. CDR3 coding DNA: TGCGCCAGCAGCCAAGGCTGGACAGGGTATGGCACTGAAGCTTTCTTT.

V and J are TRBV2 and TRBJ2-3, with TRBD1 matching over 11 bases. The CDR3 runs to 16 residues. Germline V gene lookup returns CDR1 SNHLY and CDR2 FYNNEI. V was pared by 6 bases and J by 5 bases, with 10 bases of the junction left unmatched. The CDR3: CASRVGDRGTVDTQYF. The CDR3 nucleotides read TGTGCCAGCAGGGTCGGGGACAGGGGGACGGTAGATACGCAGTATTTT.

The CDR3 loop is CAWSVQSGNNEQFF. CDR3 DNA: TGTGCCTGGAGTGTACAGTCAGGGAACAATGAGCAGTTCTTC. The gene calls are TRBV30 and TRBJ2-1; D might be TRBD1 (5 bases). This CDR3 contains 14 residues. Germline loops: CDR1 GTSNPN, CDR2 SVGIG (reference sequence). With 0 bases removed from V and 5 bases from J, the gap between germline ends came to 11 bases.

The chain links TRBV3-1 (or the pseudogene TRBV3-2) to TRBJ2-5, with D unresolved. The V and J ends lost 4 bases and 5 bases respectively, with 8 bases between them. Per germline, CDR1 LGHDT and CDR2 YNNKEL (reference sequence). CDR3 size: 12 residues. CDR3 coding DNA: TGTGCCAGCAGCCCACACCTCGAGACCCAGTACTTC. It is translated as CASSPHLETQYF.

The CDR3 region has the DNA TGTGCCAGCAGTAATTCCAAGAACACTGAAGCTTTCTTT. This codes for CASSNSKNTEAFF. The V gene is TRBV6-5, the J gene TRBJ1-1; D gene ambiguous. The CDR3 is 13 amino acids. V lost 5 bases and J lost 1, with 8 bases in between. CDR1 is MNHEY and CDR2 is SVGAGI in the germline V gene.

The J gene is TRBJ1-2, the V gene TRBV7-8; 9 bases fit TRBD1. J lost 7 bases, V lost 5 bases, and 8 bases had no gene match. The CDR3 is 14 residues long. CDR1 and CDR2 from the germline V gene are SGHVS and FQNEAQ. CDR3 nucleotides: TGTGCCAGCAGCATGACAGGGGGAAGCAGTGGCTACACCTTC. Translation gives CASSMTGGSSGYTF.

The genes are TRBV27 and TRBJ2-2; TRBD1 aligns across 9 bases. The CDR3 extends over 15 amino acids. Germline V lookup: CDR1 MNHEY, CDR2 SMNVEV (reference sequence). The J segment lost 6 bases and the V segment lost 3 bases, leaving 5 bases of the junction unmatched. The CDR3 spells CASSLGQGLPGELFF. The CDR3 bases are TGTGCCAGCAGTTTGGGACAGGGATTGCCCGGGGAGCTGTTTTTT.

The chain links TRBV7-2 to TRBJ1-5; 10 bases map to TRBD1. The CDR3 totals 15 residues. V trimming: 5 bases; J trimming: 6 bases; junction bases outside the gene matches: 7. Per the germline V gene, CDR1 is SGHTA and CDR2 is FQGNSA. CDR3 in DNA: TGTGCCAGCAGCGGCCGGGACAGGGGAGGTCAGCCCCAGCATTTT. Encoded protein: CASSGRDRGGQPQHF.